The rows below give T cell receptor beta chains drawn from one sample of a study of cytomegalovirus exposure and HLA in healthy donors. Profiling relied on immunoSEQ multiplex PCR, and the TCRdb table lists in-frame clones only, not all of them. The data show about 160,000 clones, around 90% seen once. Sequenced sample: PBMCs. Source of these receptors: a woman aged 25-40 years in good health and CMV-seronegative. The CDR3 runs from the conserved cysteine through the conserved F or W. A D gene is named only where the DNA matches it firmly. Clone size is not always given. Where it is, it says once, few, many or a class for expanded clones.

>.|few|TRBJ1-2|TRBV2
CASRGGAYGYTF
TGTGCCAGCAGGGGAGGGGCCTATGGCTACACCTTC
>.|once|TRBJ2-5|TRBV27
CASSITPGLEETQYF
TGTGCCAGCAGTATTACGCCAGGGTTGGAAGAGACCCAGTACTTC
>.|.|TRBJ2-7|TRBV27
CASSLSAVPYEQYF
TGTGCCAGCAGTTTATCTGCAGTTCCCTACGAGCAGTACTTC
>.|.|TRBJ2-5|TRBV28
CASTPGPGRETQYF
TGTGCCAGCACCCCGGGTCCTGGGAGGGAGACCCAGTACTTC
>.|.|TRBJ2-7|TRBV6-1
CASSEDGEQYF
TGTGCCAGCAGTGAAGACGGCGAGCAGTACTTC
>TRBD1|.|TRBJ1-2|TRBV2
CASQGTGTNYGYTF
TGTGCCAGTCAGGGGACAGGAACAAACTATGGCTACACCTTC
>TRBD2|.|TRBJ2-7|TRBV9
CASSVRGGLYEQYF
TGTGCCAGCAGCGTCCGCGGGGGGCTCTACGAGCAGTACTTC
>.|.|TRBJ1-4|TRBV7-9
CASRPPGLTEKLFF
TGTGCCAGCAGGCCGCCGGGACTGACTGAAAAACTGTTTTTT
>.|.|TRBJ2-7|TRBV7-9
CASSFGSSYEQYF
TGTGCCAGCAGCTTTGGCTCCTCCTACGAGCAGTACTTC
>TRBD2|.|TRBJ2-3|TRBV27
CASSIGTSGKDTQYF
TGTGCCAGCAGCATCGGGACTAGCGGGAAAGATACGCAGTATTTT
>TRBD2|.|TRBJ2-3|TRBV5-1
CASSLDGRARTDTQYF
TGCGCCAGCAGCTTGGACGGGAGGGCCCGCACAGATACGCAGTATTTT
>TRBD1|.|TRBJ1-1|TRBV9
CASSLTNPGTGTTEAFF
TGTGCCAGCAGCCTTACTAATCCCGGGACAGGGACCACTGAAGCTTTCTTT
>TRBD1|.|TRBJ2-6|TRBV15
CATSRESGTESSGANVLTF
TGTGCCACCAGCAGAGAATCCGGGACAGAGAGCTCTGGGGCCAACGTCCTGACTTTC
>.|.|TRBJ2-5|TRBV5-5
CASSPYQETQYF
TGTGCCAGCAGCCCCTACCAAGAGACCCAGTACTTC
>TRBD2|.|TRBJ2-1|TRBV19
CASTRASGRWDEQFF
TGTGCCAGTACTAGGGCTAGCGGGAGATGGGATGAGCAGTTCTTC
>.|once|TRBJ1-2|TRBV4-3
CASSQVGPAGGHTF
TGCGCCAGCAGCCAAGTGGGACCCGCTGGGGGCCACACCTTC
>.|.|TRBJ2-1|TRBV30
CAWAGLWEQFF
TGTGCCTGGGCGGGCCTTTGGGAGCAGTTCTTC
>TRBD1|.|TRBJ1-2|TRBV5-4
CASSLNVQGVGYAF
TGTGCCAGCAGCTTGAATGTGCAGGGGGTAGGCTACGCCTTC
>TRBD1|.|TRBJ1-1|TRBV2
CASRDATGRNTEAFF
TGTGCCAGCAGGGACGCGACAGGGCGGAACACTGAAGCTTTCTTT
>.|.|TRBJ1-5|TRBV9
CASSVGGYQPQHF
TGTGCCAGCAGCGTAGGCGGTTATCAGCCCCAGCATTTT
>.|.|TRBJ2-7|TRBV27
CASSLFSGALSYEQYF
TGTGCCAGCAGTTTATTCTCAGGGGCCCTCTCCTACGAGCAGTACTTC
>.|.|TRBJ2-1|TRBV7-2
CASSSLQGSLNEQFF
TGTGCCAGCAGCTCCCTCCAGGGCTCGTTGAATGAGCAGTTCTTC
>.|.|TRBJ2-3|TRBV7-9
CASSFGRDTDTQYF
TGTGCCAGCAGCTTTGGTCGGGACACAGATACGCAGTATTTT
>.|.|TRBJ2-1|TRBV2
CASSGGVLDNEQFF
TGTGCCAGCAGTGGGGGGGTTCTCGACAATGAGCAGTTCTTC
>TRBD1|.|TRBJ1-4|TRBV5-8
CASSPGQGRNEKLFF
TGTGCCAGCAGCCCAGGACAGGGCCGAAATGAAAAACTGTTTTTT
>.|.|TRBJ1-4|TRBV14
CASSQNAGSRPFF
TGTGCCAGCAGCCAAAACGCCGGGAGCCGGCCGTTTTTT